Sequencing of this T cell receptor beta chain was carried out in a study of identical twins. This clonotype was picked up a small number of times. V trimming: 3 bases; J trimming: 0 bases; junction bases outside the gene matches: 10. Germline lookup yields CDR1 KGHDR and CDR2 SFDVKD. The CDR3 spans 19 residues. TCRdb re-called the 5' RACE reads with MiXCR, one entry per CDR3 protein. The table shows 1.5 million to 2 million distinct CDR3 sequences, with around a third occurring only once. This clonotype was obtained from a newborn girl in good health. The rearrangement links TRBV24-1 to TRBJ2-3; 11 bases are shared with TRBD2. The specimen was cord blood. The CDR3 DNA is TGTGCCACCAGTGATCCTACTAGCGGGGGCCATAGTAGCACAGATACGCAGTATTTT. It translates to CATSDPTSGGHSSTDTQYF.